This TCR beta chain was sequenced for a study of blood T cell repertoires in COVID-19. Only in-frame clones appear in the TCRdb table, and some are missing; sequencing was by immunoSEQ multiplex PCR. There are more than 85,000 clones in the sample; approximately 92% occur only once, and approximately 2% lies in the top ten. Between the trimmed V and J ends, which lost 0 bases and 4 bases, there was a span of 9 bases. Germline V gives CDR1 SGHRS, CDR2 YFSETQ. This CDR3 spans 14 amino acids. The specimen was peripheral blood. This TCR came from a woman aged 50 to 60 with COVID-19, enrolled during active disease. The genes are TRBV5-1 and TRBJ2-3, with D uncertain. The CDR3 DNA reads TGCGCCAGCAGCTTGGGCAGTAATGCAGATACGCAGTATTTT. It encodes CASSLGSNADTQYF.